These T cell receptor beta chains were read from a single sample in a study of T-cell memory formation after mild COVID-19. TCRdb re-derived calls from the 5' RACE reads in MiXCR, one entry per CDR3 protein. This table holds hundreds of thousands of distinct CDR3 sequences, 15% found once. The sequencing sample was made of PBMCs or a T cell subset sorted from them (not recorded which). Receptor source: a man aged 18 to 29 who had mild COVID-19 (a few samples of this study predate the infection). Cell type and time point are not known. The CDR3 runs from the conserved cysteine through the conserved F or W. The order of the fields is clone size, J gene, D gene, V gene, CDR3 protein, CDR3 DNA. The D gene is left open where the match is weak. Size tells how often a clone was seen (once, few, many) or the class of an expanded clone, and some rows leave it out.

. TRBJ2-5 TRBD2 TRBV5-1 CASSLVSGVLETQYF TGCGCCAGCAGCTTGGTGAGCGGGGTGTTGGAGACCCAGTACTTC
few TRBJ1-5 . TRBV6-5 CASSYSMIYQPQHF TGTGCCAGCAGTTACTCGATGATTTATCAGCCCCAGCATTTT
. TRBJ2-5 . TRBV7-2 CASSLGQKQETQYF TGTGCCAGCAGCTTAGGACAAAAGCAGGAGACCCAGTACTTC
. TRBJ1-3 . TRBV9 CASSDGSPISGNTIYF TGTGCCAGCAGCGATGGGAGTCCCATCTCTGGAAACACCATATATTTT
. TRBJ2-4 . TRBV12-3/TRBV12-4 CASSFGTPGAKNIQYF TGTGCCAGCAGTTTCGGGACTCCCGGAGCCAAAAACATTCAGTACTTC
many TRBJ2-6 . TRBV7-2 CATPRGGANVLTF TGTGCCACCCCACGCGGTGGGGCCAACGTCCTGACTTTC
. TRBJ1-2 . TRBV6-6 CASSTPGNLYGYTF TGTGCCAGCAGCACCCCAGGGAACCTTTATGGCTACACCTTC
few TRBJ2-3 TRBD2 TRBV7-6 CASSLLIGAGGHTDTQYF TGTGCCAGCAGTCTTCTTATTGGTGCGGGGGGTCACACAGATACGCAGTATTTT
many TRBJ2-3 TRBD2 TRBV7-2 CASSRQAGSTDTQYF TGTGCCAGCAGCCGACAAGCGGGGAGCACAGATACGCAGTATTTT
. TRBJ2-2 . TRBV7-2 CASSLVPGTSNTGELFF TGTGCCAGCAGCTTAGTCCCCGGTACCTCGAACACCGGGGAGCTGTTTTTT
many TRBJ2-3 . TRBV5-8 CASSLGYSGVADTQYF TGTGCCAGCAGCTTGGGGTATTCCGGGGTGGCGGATACGCAGTATTTT
. TRBJ2-1 . TRBV12-3/TRBV12-4 CASSLAGNANNEQFF TGTGCCAGCAGTTTGGCAGGGAACGCTAACAATGAGCAGTTCTTC
. TRBJ1-3 . TRBV7-2 CASSFEAPGNTIYF TGTGCCAGCAGCTTTGAGGCCCCTGGAAACACCATATATTTT
few TRBJ2-5 . TRBV7-7 CASSLGGASQETQYF TGTGCTAGCAGCTTAGGGGGGGCGAGTCAAGAGACCCAGTACTTC
many TRBJ2-3 . TRBV9 CASSVADTQYF TGTGCCAGCAGCGTCGCAGATACGCAGTATTTT
. TRBJ2-5 . TRBV6-5 CASSVQPPTPETQYF TGTGCCAGCAGTGTCCAGCCTCCTACGCCCGAGACCCAGTACTTC
few TRBJ2-3 TRBD2 TRBV10-3 CAISGGGPGSDTQYF TGTGCCATCAGTGGCGGGGGGCCCGGGTCAGATACGCAGTATTTT
few TRBJ2-5 TRBD2 TRBV25-1 CASRTSGGSETQYF TGTGCCAGCAGGACTAGCGGGGGTTCGGAGACCCAGTACTTC
. TRBJ1-1 . TRBV29-1 CSAPGAQEAFF TGCAGCGCCCCTGGAGCACAGGAAGCTTTCTTT
many TRBJ2-7 . TRBV5-1 CASSLVVGPSYEQYF TGCGCCAGCAGCTTGGTAGTGGGTCCCTCCTACGAGCAGTACTTC
. TRBJ2-1 . TRBV20-1 CSAKLGHNEQFF TGCAGTGCTAAGTTGGGCCACAATGAGCAGTTCTTC
. TRBJ2-3 TRBD1 TRBV19 CASTLDRTFGDTQYF TGTGCCAGTACCCTGGACAGGACCTTTGGAGATACGCAGTATTTT
few TRBJ2-3 . TRBV7-9 CASLSGGVLDTQYF TGTGCCAGCCTCTCAGGCGGGGTGCTAGATACGCAGTATTTT
. TRBJ2-1 TRBD2 TRBV6-5 CASSFGLAGVVYNEQFF TGTGCCAGCAGTTTCGGACTAGCGGGAGTCGTATACAATGAGCAGTTCTTC
few TRBJ1-5 . TRBV12-3/TRBV12-4 CASSLGSENYSNQPQHF TGTGCCAGCAGTTTAGGTTCAGAAAATTATAGCAATCAGCCCCAGCATTTT
few TRBJ2-7 . TRBV5-5 CASTLVAVSYEQYF TGTGCCAGCACCTTGGTGGCAGTCAGCTACGAGCAGTACTTC
few TRBJ2-1 TRBD2 TRBV4-1 CASSQDPTSGNNEQFF TGCGCCAGCAGCCAAGATCCGACTAGCGGGAACAATGAGCAGTTCTTC
few TRBJ2-7 . TRBV7-6 CASSLGGPTYEQYF TGTGCCAGCAGCTTGGGGGGACCTACCTACGAGCAGTACTTC
many TRBJ1-6 . TRBV20-1 CSASRNNSPLHF TGCAGTGCTAGTAGGAATAATTCACCCCTCCACTTT
few TRBJ2-5 TRBD2 TRBV7-6 CASRPSLSGGETQYF TGTGCCAGCAGACCAAGTCTGTCGGGGGGAGAGACCCAGTACTTC
few TRBJ1-6 TRBD1 TRBV4-1 CASSHHRQGRTYNSPLHF TGCGCCAGCAGCCACCACCGACAGGGGCGCACCTATAATTCACCCCTCCACTTT
few TRBJ1-6 TRBD1 TRBV7-9 CASSSSGTAYNSPLHF TGTGCCAGCAGCTCGAGCGGGACAGCATATAATTCACCCCTCCACTTT
. TRBJ2-3 . TRBV7-2 CASSTPKSGTDTQYF TGTGCCAGCAGCACCCCGAAAAGTGGGACAGATACGCAGTATTTT
. TRBJ2-3 . TRBV4-3 CASSHRGAGSSTDTQYF TGCGCCAGCAGCCACCGAGGGGCGGGGTCAAGCACAGATACGCAGTATTTT
few TRBJ2-1 TRBD2 TRBV9 CASSVETSGRYHEQFF TGTGCCAGCAGCGTGGAGACTAGCGGGAGGTACCATGAGCAGTTCTTC
few TRBJ2-2 . TRBV18 CASSLAIGSGELFF TGTGCCAGCTCACTGGCGATCGGCTCCGGGGAGCTGTTTTTT
many TRBJ2-1 . TRBV7-9 CASSLGRFNGYEQFF TGTGCCAGCAGCTTGGGGAGGTTCAACGGTTATGAGCAGTTCTTC
. TRBJ1-1 . TRBV2 CASAGTLTFF TGTGCCAGCGCCGGGACTTTAACTTTCTTT
many TRBJ2-5 . TRBV7-2 CASSSYGGIQETQYF TGTGCCAGCAGCTCATACGGGGGAATACAAGAGACCCAGTACTTC
few TRBJ2-1 TRBD2 TRBV4-1 CASSQDPGGLGDEQFF TGCGCCAGCAGCCAAGATCCGGGGGGGCTGGGGGATGAGCAGTTCTTC
many TRBJ2-7 TRBD2 TRBV5-4 CASSSLAGNYEQYF TGTGCCAGCAGCTCACTAGCGGGGAACTACGAGCAGTACTTC
. TRBJ1-6 . TRBV9 CASSSSGGHNSPLHF TGTGCCAGCAGCTCCAGCGGGGGCCATAATTCACCCCTCCACTTT
few TRBJ2-7 TRBD2 TRBV4-3 CASSQDRGGLAGGTYEQYF TGCGCCAGCAGCCAAGATCGAGGAGGACTAGCGGGAGGCACCTACGAGCAGTACTTC
. TRBJ1-1 . TRBV7-9 CASSLGGLGEAFF TGTGCCAGCAGCTTAGGGGGGCTAGGGGAAGCTTTCTTT
. TRBJ1-4 . TRBV18 CASSPQGVAEKLFF TGTGCCAGCTCACCACAGGGGGTGGCTGAAAAACTGTTTTTT
many TRBJ2-2 TRBD2 TRBV12-3/TRBV12-4 CASSLPSGPSGELFF TGTGCCAGCAGTTTGCCTAGCGGGCCCTCCGGGGAGCTGTTTTTT
. TRBJ2-1 . TRBV6-2/TRBV6-3 CASASGASYNEQFF TGTGCCAGCGCCTCAGGGGCGTCCTACAATGAGCAGTTCTTC
. TRBJ2-3 . TRBV9 CASSAGGDSDTQYF TGTGCCAGCAGCGCCGGGGGAGATTCAGATACGCAGTATTTT
. TRBJ2-3 TRBD2 TRBV29-1 CSTSGGPGDTQYF TGCAGCACTAGCGGGGGGCCAGGAGATACGCAGTATTTT
. TRBJ2-5 TRBD2 TRBV14 CASSQDSMVAGKETQYF TGTGCCAGCAGCCAAGACTCGATGGTAGCGGGGAAGGAGACCCAGTACTTC
once TRBJ1-1 . TRBV4-1 CASSQVPRGDDEAFF TGCGCCAGCAGCCAAGTCCCCCGGGGGGATGATGAAGCTTTCTTT
. TRBJ2-2 . TRBV12-3/TRBV12-4 CASERVNTGELFF TGTGCCAGCGAGCGGGTGAACACCGGGGAGCTGTTTTTT
few TRBJ1-2 . TRBV24-1 CATSDFQQGHGYTF TGTGCCACCAGTGATTTTCAACAGGGCCATGGCTACACCTTC
. TRBJ2-5 . TRBV4-1 CASSRYGTAQGAQYF TGCGCCAGCAGCCGCTACGGGACTGCCCAGGGGGCCCAGTACTTC